This record covers a single TCR beta chain. The protocol was immunoSEQ multiplex PCR, while the TCRdb copy is restricted to in-frame clones and leaves out a portion. The data hold over 35,000 clones, with 90% observed a single time. These data belong to a study of T cell changes during pregnancy in multiple sclerosis. The germline gives CDR1 SGDLS, CDR2 YYNGEE. This CDR3 is 15 amino acids long. Trimming took off 3 bases at V and 5 bases at J, with 17 bases between the two ends. The source of this sequence is a female donor with multiple sclerosis, enrolled in a pregnancy study. The chain couples TRBV9 to TRBJ1-2; possibly TRBD1 for D (6 bases). Source: CD4+ T cells from peripheral blood mononuclear cells, taken in the second trimester of pregnancy. CDR3 loop: CASSGQEVGKYGYTF. In DNA form, the CDR3 reads TGTGCCAGCAGCGGACAGGAGGTCGGGAAATATGGCTACACCTTC.